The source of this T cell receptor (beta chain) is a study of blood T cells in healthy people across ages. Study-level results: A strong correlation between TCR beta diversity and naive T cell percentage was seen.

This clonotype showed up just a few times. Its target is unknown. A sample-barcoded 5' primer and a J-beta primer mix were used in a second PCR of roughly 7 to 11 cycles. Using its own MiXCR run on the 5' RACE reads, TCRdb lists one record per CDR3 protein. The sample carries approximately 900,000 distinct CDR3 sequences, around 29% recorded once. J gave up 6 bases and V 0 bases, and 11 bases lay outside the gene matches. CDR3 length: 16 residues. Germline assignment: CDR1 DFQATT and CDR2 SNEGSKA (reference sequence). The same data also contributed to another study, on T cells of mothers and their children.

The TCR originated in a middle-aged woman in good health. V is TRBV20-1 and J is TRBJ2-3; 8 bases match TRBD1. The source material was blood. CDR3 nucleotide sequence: TGCAGTGCTAGAGATCACGAGTCAGGGGGCATGGATACGCAGTATTTT. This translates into CSARDHESGGMDTQYF.